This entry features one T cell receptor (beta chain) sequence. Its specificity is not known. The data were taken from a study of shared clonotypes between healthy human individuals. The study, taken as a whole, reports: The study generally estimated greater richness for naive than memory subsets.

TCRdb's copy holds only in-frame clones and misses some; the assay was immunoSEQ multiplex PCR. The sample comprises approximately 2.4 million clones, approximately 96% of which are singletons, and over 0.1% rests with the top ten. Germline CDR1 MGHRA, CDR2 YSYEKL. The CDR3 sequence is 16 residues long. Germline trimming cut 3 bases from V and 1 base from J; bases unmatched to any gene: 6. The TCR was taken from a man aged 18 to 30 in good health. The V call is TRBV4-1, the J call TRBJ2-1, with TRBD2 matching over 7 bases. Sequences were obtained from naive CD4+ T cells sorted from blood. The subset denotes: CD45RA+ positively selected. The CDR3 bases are TGCGCCAGCAGCCAGGTCACAGCGGGATCCTACAATGAGCAGTTCTTC. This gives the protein CASSQVTAGSYNEQFF.